One sample yielded the 18 T cell receptor beta chains listed below, sequenced in a study of blood T cell repertoires in COVID-19. Assay: immunoSEQ multiplex PCR; the TCRdb copy retains only in-frame clones and omits some. Of some 400,000 clones in the sample, more than 85% were seen once. The sequenced sample consisted of peripheral blood. These receptors originate from a human donor in a cohort sampled during active COVID-19.

V usage is TRBV27 and J usage is TRBJ2-1; 15 nucleotides match TRBD2. V shed 6 bases, J shed 9 bases, and the junction held 6 bases outside the gene matches. The CDR3 extends over 15 amino acids. Germline V gives CDR1 MNHEY, CDR2 SMNVEV (reference sequence). The CDR3, as DNA: TGTGCCAGCAGCGGACTAGCGGGAGGGTTTAGTGAGCAGTTCTTC. Its translation: CASSGLAGGFSEQFF.

V usage is TRBV5-1 and J usage is TRBJ2-3; 11 nucleotides line up with TRBD1. This CDR3 has 17 amino acids. The V gene's germline CDR1 is SGHRS and CDR2 YFSETQ. The trim removed 4 bases at V and 5 bases at J, leaving 12 bases unmatched. The CDR3 loop is CASSRSPDRGQGDTQYF. The CDR3 DNA reads as TGCGCCAGCAGCCGGAGCCCGGACAGGGGGCAAGGAGATACGCAGTATTTT.

The V call is TRBV5-5, the J call TRBJ2-7; 8 bases are a match to TRBD1. Germline V lookup: CDR1 SGHKS, CDR2 YYEKEE (reference sequence). Trimming at V came to 4 bases and at J to 1 base, leaving 7 bases not matched to a gene. The CDR3 totals 15 residues. CDR3 protein: CASSHRGTGSYEQYF. The CDR3 coding sequence is TGTGCCAGCAGCCACAGGGGGACGGGATCCTACGAGCAGTACTTC.

The gene calls are TRBV6-5 and TRBJ1-6; 9 bases are shared with TRBD1. This CDR3 contains 15 residues. Germline assignment: CDR1 MNHEY and CDR2 SVGAGI. J was trimmed by 10 bases and V by 6 bases; bases with no gene match: 10. The CDR3 sequence: CASRSQGAAGSPLHF. DNA for the CDR3: TGTGCCAGCAGGTCACAGGGGGCGGCCGGGTCACCCCTCCACTTT.

This sequence joins TRBV18 and TRBJ1-1; possibly TRBD1 for D (5 bases). Germline CDR1 and CDR2: KGHSH and LQKENI. The CDR3 is 15 residues long. The germline V and J ends were trimmed by 2 bases and 0 bases, with 10 bases remaining between them. CDR3 in DNA: TGTGCCAGCTCACCAAGCGGGGGACTGAACACTGAAGCTTTCTTT. This translates into CASSPSGGLNTEAFF.

The chain employs TRBV28 and TRBJ2-5, with 7 bases matching TRBD2. Per germline, CDR1 MDHEN and CDR2 SYDVKM. Trimming removed 7 bases from V and 5 bases from J; junction bases left unmatched: 7. The CDR3 is made up of 13 amino acids. DNA of the CDR3: TGTGCCAGCACCCTCGGGGGGAGGGAGACCCAGTACTTC. Translated: CASTLGGRETQYF.

Comments on this clone: The junction differs from germline at one of its ends, possibly a read error. The CDR3 DNA is TGCAGTACTAGCGGGAAAGAGACCCAGTACTTC. Its translation is CSTSGKETQYF. The V gene is TRBV20-1, the J gene TRBJ2-5, with TRBD2 matching 10 bases. The CDR3 has 11 amino acids. Germline V gene lookup returns CDR1 DFQATT and CDR2 SNEGSKA (reference sequence).

The V gene is TRBV7-3, the J gene TRBJ1-6; D perhaps matches TRBD1 (6 bases). CDR1 SGHTA and CDR2 FQGTGA come from the germline V gene. Trimming took 5 bases from V and 10 from J, leaving 15 bases between them. CDR3 length equals 14 residues. The CDR3 nucleotides read TGTGCCAGCAGCCAAAGCGGGGGCAGGTCACCCCTCCACTTT. It encodes CASSQSGGRSPLHF. The full variable domain, completed using reference TRBV7-3 and TRBJ1-6, is GAGVSQTPSNKVTEKGKYVELRCDPISGHTALYWYRQSLGQGPEFLIYFQGTGAADDSGLPNDRFFAVRPEGSVSTLKIQRTERGDSAVYLCASSQSGGRSPLHFGNGTRLTVT.

The chain recombines TRBV10-3 with TRBJ2-7, with 9 bases aligning to TRBD1. The CDR3 is 12 amino acids. Trimming cost V 9 bases and J 7 bases; bases outside gene matches: 7. Germline V gene data show CDR1 as ENHRY and CDR2 as SYGVKD. The CDR3 DNA reads as TGTGCCATTGAGGACAGGGGCAAGGAGCAGTACTTC. Translation gives CAIEDRGKEQYF.

This clone was observed a few times. This rearrangement joins TRBV7-2 to TRBJ1-3; no definite D call. CDR1 is SGHTA and CDR2 is FQGNSA in the germline V gene. The V gene lost 2 bases and the J gene lost 0 bases, with 11 bases spanning the gap. The CDR3 totals 16 residues. DNA for the CDR3: TGTGCCAGCAGCTTATTGGCCACTATCTCTGGAAACACCATATATTTT. Its protein product is CASSLLATISGNTIYF.

The V and J genes are TRBV29-1 and TRBJ2-5; perhaps TRBD2 as D (5 bases). V was pared by 7 bases and J by 5 bases, with 14 bases between. This CDR3 contains 12 residues. Germline-derived CDR1 and CDR2 are SQVTM and ANQGSEA. The chain's CDR3 is CSARGNPETQYF. The CDR3, as DNA: TGCAGCGCGAGAGGGAATCCGGAGACCCAGTACTTC. Using reference TRBV29-1 and TRBJ2-5 for the parts outside the CDR3, the full variable domain is SAVISQKPSRDICQRGTSLTIQCQVDSQVTMMFWYRQQPGQSLTLIATANQGSEATYESGFVIDKFPISRPNLTFSTLTVSNMSPEDSSIYLCSARGNPETQYFGPGTRLLVL.

The chain combines TRBV30 with TRBJ1-5; D gene ambiguous. This CDR3 has 12 residues. The V and J ends lost 1 base and 5 bases respectively, with 6 bases between them. From germline, CDR1 is GTSNPN and CDR2 SVGIG (reference sequence). The CDR3 DNA sequence: TGTGCCTGGAGTGCGGAGGATCAGCCCCAGCATTTT. Its translation: CAWSAEDQPQHF.

This clone was counted once. The chain is built from TRBV7-2 and TRBJ2-3; a possible D gene is TRBD2 (6 bases). The CDR3 covers 17 residues. V was trimmed by 0 bases and J by 0 bases, leaving 13 bases between them. Germline CDR1 reads SGHTA; CDR2 reads FQGNSA. CDR3 in amino acids: CASSLAYGGVSTDTQYF. The CDR3 coding sequence is TGTGCCAGCAGCTTAGCGTATGGCGGGGTTAGCACAGATACGCAGTATTTT.

The chain links TRBV6-5 to TRBJ1-1; D remains ambiguous. Germline CDR1 and CDR2: MNHEY and SVGAGI. The CDR3 contains 14 residues. V was trimmed by 4 bases and J by 5 bases, leaving 14 bases between them. The CDR3 bases are TGTGCCAGCAGTTCCCCGGCAGGAAGTACTGAAGCTTTCTTT. Translating it yields CASSSPAGSTEAFF.

The rearrangement uses TRBV5-1 and TRBJ2-2; 9 positions match TRBD1. The CDR3 sequence is 17 residues long. The trim removed 4 bases at V and 2 bases at J, leaving 9 bases unmatched. Germline CDR1 reads SGHRS; CDR2 reads YFSETQ. The CDR3 bases are TGCGCCAGCAGCCTTGGGGACAGGGCGAGAAACACCGGGGAGCTGTTTTTT. It specifies CASSLGDRARNTGELFF.

The chain is built from TRBV6-6 and TRBJ2-2; 10 bases fit TRBD1. Germline lookup yields CDR1 MNHNY and CDR2 SVGAGI (reference sequence). The CDR3 has 16 residues. J gave up 6 bases and V 6 bases, and 10 bases lay outside the gene matches. The CDR3: CASSPTPGQGSGELFF. The CDR3 nucleotides read TGTGCCAGCAGCCCCACACCGGGACAGGGGTCCGGGGAGCTGTTTTTT.

V usage is TRBV19 and J usage is TRBJ2-3; weak D call: TRBD2 (6 bases). Germline lookup yields CDR1 LNHDA and CDR2 SQIVND (reference sequence). V shed 6 bases and J shed 4 bases, with 11 bases lying between them. The CDR3 runs 13 residues. Here the CDR3 reads CASSGRRSDTQYF. CDR3 nucleotides: TGTGCCAGTAGCGGGAGAAGGTCAGATACGCAGTATTTT.

The count of this clone is one. J is TRBJ1-2 and V is TRBV30, with TRBD1 matching over 7 bases. Trimming took 3 bases from V and 2 from J; bases not matched to a gene: 3. From germline, CDR1 is GTSNPN and CDR2 SVGIG (reference sequence). This CDR3 contains 13 residues. The CDR3: CAWRRDRNYGYTF. The DNA for the CDR3 is TGTGCCTGGAGAAGGGACAGAAACTATGGCTACACCTTC.